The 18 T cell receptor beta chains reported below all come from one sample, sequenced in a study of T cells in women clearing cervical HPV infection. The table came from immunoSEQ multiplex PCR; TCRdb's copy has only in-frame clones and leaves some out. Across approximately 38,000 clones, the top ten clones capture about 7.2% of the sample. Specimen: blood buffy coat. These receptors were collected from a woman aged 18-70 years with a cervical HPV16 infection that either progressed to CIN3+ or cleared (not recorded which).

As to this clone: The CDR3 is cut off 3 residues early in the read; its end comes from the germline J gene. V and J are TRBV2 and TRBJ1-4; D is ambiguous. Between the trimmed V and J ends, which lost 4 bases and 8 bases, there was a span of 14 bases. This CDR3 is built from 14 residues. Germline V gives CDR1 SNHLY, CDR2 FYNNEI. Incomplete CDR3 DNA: TGTGCCAGCAGTGTTCGTGGATTCGGGGAAAAA. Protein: CASSVRGFGEK. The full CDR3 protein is CASSVRGFGEKLFF. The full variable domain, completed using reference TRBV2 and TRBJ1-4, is EPEVTQTPSHQVTQMGQEVILRCVPISNHLYFYWYRQILGQKVEFLVSFYNNEISEKSEIFDDQFSVERPDGSNFTLKIRSTKLEDSAMYFCASSVRGFGEKLFFGSGTQLSVL.

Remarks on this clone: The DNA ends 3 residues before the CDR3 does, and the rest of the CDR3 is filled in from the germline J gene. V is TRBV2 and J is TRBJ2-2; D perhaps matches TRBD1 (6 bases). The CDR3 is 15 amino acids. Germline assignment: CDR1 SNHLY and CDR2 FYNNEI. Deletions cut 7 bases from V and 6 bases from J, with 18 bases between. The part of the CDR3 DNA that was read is TGTGCCAGCAACCAGGGGCAGCGAGGCGCCGGGGAG. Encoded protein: CASNQGQRGAGE. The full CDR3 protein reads CASNQGQRGAGELFF.

The chain's CDR3 is CASTRQGDSYEQYF. CDR3 DNA, as far as it was read: TGTGCCAGCACACGACAGGGTGATAGCTACGAG. The rearrangement links TRBV11-2 to TRBJ2-7; 7 nucleotides agree with TRBD1. The CDR3 end lies 3 residues beyond the end of the read and is filled in from the germline J gene. The trim removed 7 bases at V and 3 bases at J, leaving 9 bases unmatched. Germline loops: CDR1 SGHAT, CDR2 FQNNGV. This CDR3 comprises 14 residues.

The CDR3: CATSRLTGGGNQPQHF. Partial CDR3 DNA: TGTGCCACCAGCAGATTAACGGGGGGAGGGAATCAGCCC. The gene calls are TRBV15 and TRBJ1-5; D may be TRBD1 (5 bases). The read falls 3 residues short of the CDR3 end, and the missing part is taken from the germline J gene. The V and J ends lost 2 bases and 4 bases respectively, with 15 bases between them. The CDR3 extends over 16 amino acids. Germline CDR1 and CDR2: LNHNV and YYDKDF (reference sequence). Drawing the rest from reference TRBV15 and TRBJ1-5, the complete variable domain is DAMVIQNPRYQVTQFGKPVTLSCSQTLNHNVMYWYQQKSSQAPKLLFHYYDKDFNNEADTPDNFQSRRPNTSFCFLDIRSPGLGDTAMYLCATSRLTGGGNQPQHFGDGTRLSIL.

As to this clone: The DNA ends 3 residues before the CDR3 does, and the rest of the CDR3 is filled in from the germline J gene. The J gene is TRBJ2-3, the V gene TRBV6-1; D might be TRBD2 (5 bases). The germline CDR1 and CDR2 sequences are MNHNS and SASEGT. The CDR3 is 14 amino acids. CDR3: CASSERAPNQPQYF. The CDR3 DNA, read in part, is TGTGCCAGCAGTGAGAGGGCACCCAATCAGCCG.

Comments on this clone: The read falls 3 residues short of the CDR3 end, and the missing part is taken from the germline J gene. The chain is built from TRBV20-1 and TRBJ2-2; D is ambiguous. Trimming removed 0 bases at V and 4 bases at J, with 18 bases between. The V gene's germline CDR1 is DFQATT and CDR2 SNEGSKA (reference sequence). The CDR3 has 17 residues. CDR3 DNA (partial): TGCAGTGCTAGAGATCGTTTCGGTGTTGAGTCCACCGGGGAG. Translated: CSARDRFGVESTGE. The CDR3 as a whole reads CSARDRFGVESTGELFF.

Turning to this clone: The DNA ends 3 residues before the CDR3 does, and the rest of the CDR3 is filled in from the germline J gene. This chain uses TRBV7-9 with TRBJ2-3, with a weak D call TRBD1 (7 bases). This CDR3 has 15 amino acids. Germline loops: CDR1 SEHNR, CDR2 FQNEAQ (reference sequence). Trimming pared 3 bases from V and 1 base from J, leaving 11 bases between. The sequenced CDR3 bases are TGTGCCAGCAGCTTTCAGGGGGAGGGCACAGATACG. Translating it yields CASSFQGEGTDT. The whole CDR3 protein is CASSFQGEGTDTQYF.

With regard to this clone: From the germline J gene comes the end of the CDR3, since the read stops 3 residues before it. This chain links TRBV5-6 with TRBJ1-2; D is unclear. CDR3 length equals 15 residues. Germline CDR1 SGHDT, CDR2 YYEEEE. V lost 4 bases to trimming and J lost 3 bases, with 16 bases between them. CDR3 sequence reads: CASSPGSDLYYGYTF. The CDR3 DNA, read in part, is TGTGCCAGCAGCCCCGGGTCCGACTTATACTATGGC.

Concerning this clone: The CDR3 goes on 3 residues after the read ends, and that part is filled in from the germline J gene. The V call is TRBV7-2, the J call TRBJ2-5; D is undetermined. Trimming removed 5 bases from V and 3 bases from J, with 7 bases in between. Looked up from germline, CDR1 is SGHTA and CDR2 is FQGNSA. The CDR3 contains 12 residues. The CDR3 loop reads CASSQSKETQYF. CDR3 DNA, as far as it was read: TGTGCCAGCAGCCAATCTAAAGAGACC.

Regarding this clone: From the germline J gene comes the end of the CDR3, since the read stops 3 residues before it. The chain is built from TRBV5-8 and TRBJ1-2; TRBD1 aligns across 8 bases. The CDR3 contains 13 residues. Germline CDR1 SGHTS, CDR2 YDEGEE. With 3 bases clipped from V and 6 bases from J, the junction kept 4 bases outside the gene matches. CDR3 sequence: CASSWTGSDGYTF. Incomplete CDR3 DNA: TGTGCCAGCAGCTGGACAGGGTCCGATGGC.

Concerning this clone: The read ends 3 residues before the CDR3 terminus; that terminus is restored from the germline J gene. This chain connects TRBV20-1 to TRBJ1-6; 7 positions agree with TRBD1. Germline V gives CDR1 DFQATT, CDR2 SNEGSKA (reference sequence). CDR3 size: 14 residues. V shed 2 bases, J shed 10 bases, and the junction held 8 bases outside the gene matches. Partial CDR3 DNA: TGCAGTGCTAGAAACAGGGGAGCTCAGTCACCC. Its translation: CSARNRGAQSP. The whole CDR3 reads CSARNRGAQSPLHF.

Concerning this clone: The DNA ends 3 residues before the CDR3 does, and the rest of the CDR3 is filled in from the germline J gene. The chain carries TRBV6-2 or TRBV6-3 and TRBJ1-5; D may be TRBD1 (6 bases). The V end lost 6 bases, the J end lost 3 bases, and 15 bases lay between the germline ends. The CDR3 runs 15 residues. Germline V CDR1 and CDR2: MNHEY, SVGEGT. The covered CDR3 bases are TGTGCCAGCAGGACGGACAGAAGCGTCAATCAGCCC. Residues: CASRTDRSVNQP. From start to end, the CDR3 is CASRTDRSVNQPQHF.

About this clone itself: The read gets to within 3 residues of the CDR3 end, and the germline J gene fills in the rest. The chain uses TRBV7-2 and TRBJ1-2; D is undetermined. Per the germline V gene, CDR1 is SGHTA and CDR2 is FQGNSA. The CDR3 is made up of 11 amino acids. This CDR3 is CASSGFGGYTF. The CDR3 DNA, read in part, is TGTGCCAGCTCGGGGTTTGGCGGC.

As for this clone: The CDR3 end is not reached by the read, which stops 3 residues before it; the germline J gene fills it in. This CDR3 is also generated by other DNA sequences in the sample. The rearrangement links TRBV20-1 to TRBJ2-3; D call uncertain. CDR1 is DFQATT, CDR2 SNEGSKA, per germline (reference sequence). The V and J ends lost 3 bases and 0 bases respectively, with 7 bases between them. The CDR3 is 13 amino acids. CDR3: CSASLVSTDTQYF. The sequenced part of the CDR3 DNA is TGCAGTGCTAGCTTAGTGAGCACAGATACG.

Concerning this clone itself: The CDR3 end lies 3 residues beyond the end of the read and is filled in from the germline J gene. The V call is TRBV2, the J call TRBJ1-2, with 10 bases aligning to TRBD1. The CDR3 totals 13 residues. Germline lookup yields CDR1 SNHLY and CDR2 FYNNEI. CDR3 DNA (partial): TGTGCCAATCGACAGGGGGCAAGTGACGGC. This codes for CANRQGASDG. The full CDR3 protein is CANRQGASDGYTF.

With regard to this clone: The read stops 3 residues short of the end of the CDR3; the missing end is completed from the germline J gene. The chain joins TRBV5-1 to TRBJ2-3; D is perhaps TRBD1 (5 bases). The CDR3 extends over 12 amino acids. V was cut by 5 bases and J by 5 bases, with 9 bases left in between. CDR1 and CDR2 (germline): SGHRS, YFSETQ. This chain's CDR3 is CASRGQEDTQYF. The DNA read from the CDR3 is TGCGCCAGCAGGGGGCAGGAAGATACG.

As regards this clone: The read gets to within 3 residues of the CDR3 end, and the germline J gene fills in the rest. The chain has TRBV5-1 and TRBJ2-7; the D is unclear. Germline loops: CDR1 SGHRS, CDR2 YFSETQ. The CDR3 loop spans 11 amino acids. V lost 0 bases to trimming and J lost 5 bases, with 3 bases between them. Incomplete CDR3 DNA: TGCGCCAGCAGCTTGGAGGACGAG. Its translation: CASSLEDE. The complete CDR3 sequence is CASSLEDEQYF.

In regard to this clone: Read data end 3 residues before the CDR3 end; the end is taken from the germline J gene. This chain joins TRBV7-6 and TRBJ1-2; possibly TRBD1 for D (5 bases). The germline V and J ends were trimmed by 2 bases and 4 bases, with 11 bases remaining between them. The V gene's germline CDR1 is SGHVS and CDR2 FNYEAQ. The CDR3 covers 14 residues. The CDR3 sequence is CASSLNAGSYGYTF. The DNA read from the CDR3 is TGTGCCAGCAGCTTAAATGCAGGGAGCTATGGC. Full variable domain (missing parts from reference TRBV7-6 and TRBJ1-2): GAGVSQSPRYKVTKRGQDVALRCDPISGHVSLYWYRQALGQGPEFLTYFNYEAQQDKSGLPNDRFSAERPEGSISTLTIQRTEQRDSAMYRCASSLNAGSYGYTFGSGTRLTVV.